These T cell receptor beta chains were read from a single sample in a study of technical replicates of blood from a handful of donors. Some clones are missing from TCRdb's copy, which holds only in-frame ones; the method was immunoSEQ multiplex PCR. Of some 80,000 clones listed, 96% are singletons. The sequencing sample was made of T cells isolated from PBMCs. The receptors derive from a human donor in good health. The CDR3 runs from the conserved cysteine through the conserved F or W. D genes are given only for firm matches. Not all rows give a size; the values are once, few, many and, for expanded clones, a class.

TRBV19	-	TRBJ2-1	-	TGTGCCAGTAGGCTAGCCCATGAGCAGTTCTTC	CASRLAHEQFF
TRBV4-3	-	TRBJ2-7	-	TGCGCCAGCAGCCTAGCGAACGAGCAGTACTTC	CASSLANEQYF
TRBV13	once	TRBJ2-7	TRBD1	TGTGCCAGCAGCTTCGGACGTCCGGACAGGGCACACGAGCAGTACTTC	CASSFGRPDRAHEQYF
TRBV5-1	-	TRBJ1-1	TRBD1	TGCGCCAGCAGCCCGAGGACAGGGAACACTGAAGCTTTCTTT	CASSPRTGNTEAFF
TRBV6-4	-	TRBJ1-5	TRBD1	TGTGCCAGCAGTGAGACAGGGAATCAGCCCCAGCATTTT	CASSETGNQPQHF
TRBV28	once	TRBJ2-2	TRBD1	TGTGCCAGCAGAATTGGACAGGGCAGTTCCACCGGGGAGCTGTTTTTT	CASRIGQGSSTGELFF
TRBV19	-	TRBJ2-7	TRBD1	TGTGCCAGTAGTCCAGACAGGGCTACCTACGAGCAGTACTTC	CASSPDRATYEQYF
TRBV9	-	TRBJ2-1	-	TGTGCCAGCAGCGTAGTACCGGCAGGGGATGAGCAGTTCTTC	CASSVVPAGDEQFF
TRBV7-2	-	TRBJ2-5	-	TGTGCCAGCAGCTTAATAAGCAGACTTAAGCAGTTCGGCGAGACCCAGTACTTC	CASSLISRLKQFGETQYF
TRBV6-5	-	TRBJ1-1	-	TGTGCCAGTATACAGTCGGGGATTGCTTTCTTT	CASIQSGIAFF
TRBV6-6	-	TRBJ1-1	TRBD1	TGTGCCAGCAGTTGGACAGGGGGCGAGAACACTGAAGCTTTCTTT	CASSWTGGENTEAFF
TRBV29-1	-	TRBJ2-7	TRBD2	TGCAGCGCCGCGGGTCTAGCGGGAGTTTTAAGGTACGAGCAGTACTTC	CSAAGLAGVLRYEQYF
TRBV2	-	TRBJ2-1	TRBD2	TGTGCCAGCGCTAGCGGGATTAGCTCCTACAATGAGCAGTTCTTC	CASASGISSYNEQFF
TRBV7-3	-	TRBJ2-6	TRBD1	TGTGCCAGCAGCGACAGGGCCGGGGCCAACGTCCTGACTTTC	CASSDRAGANVLTF
TRBV7-9	-	TRBJ2-1	-	TGTGCCAGCAGCTTAGGGGGGGACTCATTCGGGCTCAATGAGCAGTTCTTC	CASSLGGDSFGLNEQFF
TRBV5-1	-	TRBJ1-2	-	TGCGCCAGCAGGGGGCAGGGAAATGGCTACACCTTC	CASRGQGNGYTF
TRBV6-5	-	TRBJ1-3	-	TGTGCCAGCAGTTACTCCCAGGCCTCTGGAAACACCATATATTTT	CASSYSQASGNTIYF
TRBV7-3	-	TRBJ2-7	-	TGTGCCAGCAGCTCTCACGGGGGCGAGCAGTACTTC	CASSSHGGEQYF
TRBV18	-	TRBJ2-1	TRBD2	TGTGCCAGCTCAGCACTAGCGGGTAACAATGAGCAGTTCTTC	CASSALAGNNEQFF
TRBV7-2	-	TRBJ2-5	TRBD2	TGTGCCAGCACCAGCTTACTTAGCGGGAGGCAAGAGACCCAGTACTTC	CASTSLLSGRQETQYF
TRBV27	-	TRBJ1-5	-	TGTGCCAGCAGAACCCGACAGAATCAGCCCCAGCATTTT	CASRTRQNQPQHF